The next 13 T cell receptor beta chains were all read from a single sample in a study of human T cells and chemical hapten exposure. TCRdb used MiXCR to reprocess the RACE reads, holding one entry per CDR3 protein. The table has some 250,000 distinct CDR3 sequences, 7.7% seen once. As to time point: pre-sensitization, week 0. As to treatment: therapeutic diphenylcyclopropenone sensitization with weekly scalp DPC. The specimen comprised whole blood, sampled in connection with sensitization to the hapten diphenylcyclopropenone (DPC). The receptors derive from a man younger than 35 with alopecia areata. Some clones in this sample may be carry-over from other donors' samples.

This CDR3 reads CASTSDSLPATNEKLFF. CDR3 nucleotides: TGTGCCAGCACCTCGGACAGCCTACCTGCAACTAATGAAAAACTGTTTTTT. The chain couples TRBV12-3 or TRBV12-4 to TRBJ1-4; TRBD1 might be the D (6 bases). The V gene lost 7 bases and the J gene lost 0 bases, with 18 bases spanning the gap. The CDR3 extends over 17 amino acids.

The chain carries TRBV20-1 and TRBJ1-5; possible D gene TRBD1, 5 bases. V dropped 5 bases and J dropped 4 bases, with 12 bases sitting between them. The CDR3 loop spans 13 amino acids. CDR1 and CDR2 from the germline V gene are DFQATT and SNEGSKA (reference sequence). This chain's CDR3 is CSAPRGRNQPQHF. The CDR3 nucleotides read TGCAGTGCTCCCCGGGGACGGAATCAGCCCCAGCATTTT.

This clonotype has only a few counts. The rearrangement links TRBV10-3 to TRBJ1-2; the match to TRBD1 covers 7 bases. This CDR3 has 11 residues. V lost 9 bases, J lost 8 bases, and 6 bases stayed unmatched. CDR1 is ENHRY, CDR2 SYGVKD, per germline. The CDR3 region is CAIRDRDGYTF. In DNA, the CDR3 is TGTGCCATTCGAGACAGGGACGGCTACACCTTC.

This clonotype was observed many times. This chain connects TRBV7-9 to TRBJ1-1; D unresolved. Trimming removed 0 bases from V and 3 bases from J, with 11 bases in between. The CDR3 runs to 15 residues. From germline, CDR1 is SEHNR and CDR2 FQNEAQ (reference sequence). The CDR3 nucleotides are TGTGCCAGCAGCTTAGCCCCAGCCTCGGACACTGAAGCTTTCTTT. Protein product: CASSLAPASDTEAFF.

The V gene is TRBV9, the J gene TRBJ2-5; 11 nucleotides line up with TRBD2. CDR3 length: 16 amino acids. CDR1 SGDLS and CDR2 YYNGEE come from the germline V gene. Trimming at V came to 0 bases and at J to 2 bases, leaving 3 bases not matched to a gene. As DNA, the CDR3 is TGTGCCAGCAGCGTAGCGACTAGCGGGGCTCAAGAGACCCAGTACTTC. Its translation is CASSVATSGAQETQYF. Drawing the rest from reference TRBV9 and TRBJ2-5, the complete variable domain is DSGVTQTPKHLITATGQRVTLRCSPRSGDLSVYWYQQSLDQGLQFLIQYYNGEERAKGNILERFSAQQFPDLHSELNLSSLELGDSALYFCASSVATSGAQETQYFGPGTRLLVL.

The chain has TRBV12-3 or TRBV12-4 and TRBJ1-1; D not resolved. CDR3 length equals 15 residues. V dropped 3 bases and J dropped 1 base, with 12 bases sitting between them. CDR3 bases: TGTGCCAGCAGTTTCGTTCCGGGCGCGAACACTGAAGCTTTCTTT. Its translation is CASSFVPGANTEAFF.

This chain links TRBV10-3 with TRBJ1-5, with D hard to call. CDR1 ENHRY and CDR2 SYGVKD come from the germline V gene. V dropped 2 bases and J dropped 2 bases, with 7 bases sitting between them. The CDR3 totals 14 residues. Here the CDR3 reads CAISETPGNQPQHF. CDR3 DNA: TGTGCCATCAGTGAGACCCCGGGCAATCAGCCCCAGCATTTT.

The chain carries TRBV24-1 and TRBJ2-7; 9 bases match TRBD1. The ends lost 3 bases at V and 3 bases at J; junction bases unmatched: 8. CDR1 KGHDR and CDR2 SFDVKD come from the germline V gene. The CDR3 covers 16 residues. The CDR3 is CATSDGGQGGRYEQYF. CDR3 nucleotides: TGTGCCACCAGTGATGGGGGACAGGGAGGACGCTACGAGCAGTACTTC.

This clonotype occurred many times. The chain combines TRBV6-2 or TRBV6-3 with TRBJ1-1; no firm D call. The V end was cut by 2 bases, the J end by 0 bases, with 7 bases between. The germline CDR1 and CDR2 sequences are MNHEY and SVGEGT. The CDR3 is made up of 14 amino acids. The CDR3 region is CASSYAQMNTEAFF. For the CDR3, the DNA is TGTGCCAGCAGTTACGCACAGATGAACACTGAAGCTTTCTTT.

This clonotype was detected a few times. J is TRBJ1-1 and V is TRBV5-4; D is ambiguous. This CDR3 spans 15 amino acids. Germline loops: CDR1 SGHNT, CDR2 YYREEE (reference sequence). V shed 3 bases and J shed 5 bases, with 17 bases lying between them. CDR3 coding DNA: TGTGCCAGCAGCTCATGGAACTTAAGGGAGACTGAAGCTTTCTTT. As protein: CASSSWNLRETEAFF.

This chain connects TRBV11-2 to TRBJ2-1; 11 nucleotides align to TRBD2. Germline-derived CDR1 and CDR2 are SGHAT and FQNNGV. This CDR3 is built from 15 residues. V shed 4 bases, J shed 5 bases, and the junction held 4 bases outside the gene matches. DNA for the CDR3: TGTGCCAGCAGCTCCGGACTAGCGGGTGACAATGAGCAGTTCTTC. Its translation is CASSSGLAGDNEQFF.

The table lists this clonotype with many counts. J is TRBJ2-4 and V is TRBV6-2 or TRBV6-3; 15 bases line up with TRBD2. This CDR3 spans 15 amino acids. V dropped 4 bases and J dropped 9; count of bases not matched to a gene: 4. Germline CDR1 reads MNHEY; CDR2 reads SVGEGT. CDR3 loop: CASSWTSGGASIQYF. Written as DNA, the CDR3 is TGTGCCAGCAGTTGGACTAGCGGGGGGGCAAGCATTCAGTACTTC.

This clonotype was recorded a few times. This chain links TRBV5-1 with TRBJ1-2; D remains ambiguous. The CDR3 spans 12 residues. Looked up from germline, CDR1 is SGHRS and CDR2 is YFSETQ. The germline V and J ends were trimmed by 0 bases and 8 bases, with 8 bases remaining between them. In nucleotides, the CDR3 is TGCGCCAGCAGCTTGGAGGATATCGGCTACACCTTC. Its translation: CASSLEDIGYTF.